Detailed here is one TCR beta chain. Antigen specificity is unknown. The germline V and J ends were trimmed by 4 bases and 0 bases, with 16 bases remaining between them. The germline gives CDR1 SEHNR, CDR2 FQNEAQ (reference sequence). The CDR3 contains 17 residues. The record originates from a study of beta chain features in type 1 diabetes. About the study: The patients were much like the healthy donors in age, gender and cell yields. Study-wide results and limits: When Type 1 diabetes patients were examined, their TCRB CDR3s proved moderately but significantly shorter in all four CD4+ subsets. Across patients, naive, central memory and Treg TCRB repertoires exhibited apparently greater similarity than was observed across healthy donors.

The isolated RNA, all of it, was reverse transcribed, so expressed TCRB transcripts were what got sequenced. Produced via immunoSEQ multiplex PCR; TCRdb's table is partial and in-frame only. The profile shows 150,000 to 200,000 clones, about 63% of them singletons. Every donor had blood drawn once into heparin, roughly 120 mL on average. Post-sort purity exceeded 98% for all sorted populations. Sequencing was done on a sample of naive CD4+ T cells from blood. The receptor comes from a man aged 25 to 45 with type 1 diabetes. V is TRBV7-9 and J is TRBJ2-1, with D hard to call. CDR3 residues: CASSSPLGRPSYNEQFF. For the CDR3, the DNA is TGTGCCAGCAGCTCCCCTCTAGGGCGGCCCTCCTACAATGAGCAGTTCTTC.